This T cell receptor (beta chain) is from a study of cytomegalovirus exposure and HLA in healthy donors. For the study at large: A prior analysis found 117 million unique TCR beta sequences from some 190 million T cells. The study's findings and limits: Later work found that TCR association rates differed between HLA loci; DRB1 had the most and HLA-C the fewest.

The donors (healthy individuals) were bone marrow donors. In the PCR, 60 Vbeta and 13 Jbeta primers were used. In the original processing: As a later analysis found, there were 82 million or so unique TCR beta chains, of which around 9.9 million were shared. TCRdb's copy holds only in-frame clones and misses some; the assay was immunoSEQ multiplex PCR. That table is the source of V, J and clone size, and D and trimming were worked out from the DNA. The sample lists fewer than 250,000 clones, roughly 85% occurring once. Germline V gene data show CDR1 as LGHNA and CDR2 as YSLEER. The CDR3 runs 15 residues. With respect to this clone: Its cognate antigen is unknown.

The sequence came from a male donor in good health and CMV-seronegative. The rearrangement links TRBV4-3 to TRBJ2-5; 9 bases fit TRBD1. Judging by the DNA end, TRBJ2-7 fits better; the J call may be wrong. Sequencing was performed on PBMCs. CDR3 sequence (DNA): TGCGCCAGCAGCCCCGGGACAGGGAGCTCCTACGAGCAGTACTTC. The encoded protein is CASSPGTGSSYEQYF.